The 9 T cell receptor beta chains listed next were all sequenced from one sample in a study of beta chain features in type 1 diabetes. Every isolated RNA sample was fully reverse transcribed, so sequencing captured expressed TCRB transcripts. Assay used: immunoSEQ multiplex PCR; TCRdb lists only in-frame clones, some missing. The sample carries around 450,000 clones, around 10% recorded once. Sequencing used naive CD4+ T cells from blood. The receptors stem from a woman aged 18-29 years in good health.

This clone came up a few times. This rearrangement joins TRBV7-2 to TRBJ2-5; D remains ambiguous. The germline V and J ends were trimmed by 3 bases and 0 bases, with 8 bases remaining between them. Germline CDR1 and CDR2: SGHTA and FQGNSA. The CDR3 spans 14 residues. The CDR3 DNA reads TGTGCCAGCAGCTTGGTCTGGGACCAAGAGACCCAGTACTTC. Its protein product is CASSLVWDQETQYF.

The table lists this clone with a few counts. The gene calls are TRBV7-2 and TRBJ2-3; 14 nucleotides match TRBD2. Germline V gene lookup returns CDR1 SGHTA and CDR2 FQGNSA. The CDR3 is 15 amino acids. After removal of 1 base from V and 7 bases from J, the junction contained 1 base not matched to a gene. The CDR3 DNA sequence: TGTGCCAGCAGCTTAGGACTAGCGGGAGGGAATACGCAGTATTTT. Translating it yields CASSLGLAGGNTQYF.

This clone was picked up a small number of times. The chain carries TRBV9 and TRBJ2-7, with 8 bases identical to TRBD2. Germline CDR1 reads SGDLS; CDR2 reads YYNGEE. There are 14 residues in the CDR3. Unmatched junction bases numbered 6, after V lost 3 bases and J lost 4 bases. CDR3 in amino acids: CASSAREAGYEQYF. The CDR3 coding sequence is TGTGCCAGCAGCGCGCGGGAGGCCGGGTACGAGCAGTACTTC. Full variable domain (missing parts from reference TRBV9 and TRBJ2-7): DSGVTQTPKHLITATGQRVTLRCSPRSGDLSVYWYQQSLDQGLQFLIQYYNGEERAKGNILERFSAQQFPDLHSELNLSSLELGDSALYFCASSAREAGYEQYFGPGTRLTVT.

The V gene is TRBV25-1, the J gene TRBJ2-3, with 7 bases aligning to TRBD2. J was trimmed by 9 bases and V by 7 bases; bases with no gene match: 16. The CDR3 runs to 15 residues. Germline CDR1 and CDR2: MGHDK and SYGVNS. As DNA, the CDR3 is TGTGCCAGCACACAGGCCGGGCCGCACGGGAGGACGCAGTATTTT. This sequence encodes CASTQAGPHGRTQYF.

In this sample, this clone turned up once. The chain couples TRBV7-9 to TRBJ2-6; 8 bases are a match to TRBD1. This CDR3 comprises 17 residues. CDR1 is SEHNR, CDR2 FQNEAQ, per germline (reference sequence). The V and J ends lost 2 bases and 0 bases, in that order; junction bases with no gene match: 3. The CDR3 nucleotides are TGTGCCAGCAGCTTACAGGGGGCTTACTCTGGGGCCAACGTCCTGACTTTC. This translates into CASSLQGAYSGANVLTF.

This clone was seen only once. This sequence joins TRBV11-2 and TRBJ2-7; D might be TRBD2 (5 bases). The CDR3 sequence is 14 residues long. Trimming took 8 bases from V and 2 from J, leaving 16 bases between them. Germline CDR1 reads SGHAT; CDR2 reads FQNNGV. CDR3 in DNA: TGTGCCAGCCGCCAACCGGGAAAAACCTACGAGCAGTACTTC. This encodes CASRQPGKTYEQYF.

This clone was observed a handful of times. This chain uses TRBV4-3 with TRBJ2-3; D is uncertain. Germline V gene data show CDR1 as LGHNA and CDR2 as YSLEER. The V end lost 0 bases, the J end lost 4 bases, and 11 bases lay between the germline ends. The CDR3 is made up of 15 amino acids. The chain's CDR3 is CASSQESILPDTQYF. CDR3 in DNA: TGCGCCAGCAGCCAAGAGTCCATACTGCCAGATACGCAGTATTTT.

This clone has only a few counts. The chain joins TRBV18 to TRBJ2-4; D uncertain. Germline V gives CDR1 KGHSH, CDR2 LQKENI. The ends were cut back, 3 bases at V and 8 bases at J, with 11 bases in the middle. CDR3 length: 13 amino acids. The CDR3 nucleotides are TGTGCCAGCTCACCTCCCGGTTCGGACATTCAGTACTTC. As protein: CASSPPGSDIQYF.

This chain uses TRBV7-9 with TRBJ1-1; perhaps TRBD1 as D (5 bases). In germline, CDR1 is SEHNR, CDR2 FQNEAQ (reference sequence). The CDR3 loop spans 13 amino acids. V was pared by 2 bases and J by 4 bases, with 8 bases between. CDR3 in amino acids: CASSLTGVTEAFF. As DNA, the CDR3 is TGTGCCAGCAGCTTAACGGGGGTCACTGAAGCTTTCTTT.